Below, 25 T cell receptor beta chains from the same sample are listed, as sequenced in a study of blood T cell repertoires in COVID-19 (dated by TCRdb to about 2020). To prepare the library, the immunoSEQ multiplex PCR assay was applied. What TCRdb holds here is the immuneACCESS table cut down to in-frame rearrangements. Part of the clones is not present; checked against another copy, under half of the missing clones reflect an unresolved V gene, and the others are unexplained. The sample table holds approximately 50,000 clones, of which 86% were seen once. The ten top clones hold around 2.9% of the sample. The sequenced sample was peripheral blood. These receptors were collected from a woman at least 80 years old with acute or convalescent COVID-19.

The chain recombines TRBV5-6 with TRBJ1-2; maybe TRBD1 (5 bases). The CDR3 runs 11 residues. CDR1 SGHDT and CDR2 YYEEEE come from the germline V gene. The germline V and J ends were trimmed by 4 bases and 14 bases, with 15 bases remaining between them. CDR3 protein: CASSVGHVRTF. In nucleotides, the CDR3 is TGTGCCAGCAGCGTTGGACACGTTCGGACCTTC. The whole variable domain, filled in from reference TRBV5-6 and TRBJ1-2, reads DAGVTQSPTHLIKTRGQQVTLRCSPKSGHDTVSWYQQALGQGPQFIFQYYEEEERQRGNFPDRFSGHQFPNYSSELNVNALLLGDSALYLCASSVGHVRTFGSGTRLTVV.

The chain recombines TRBV7-2 with TRBJ2-2; TRBD2 matches at 7 bases. Per germline, CDR1 SGHTA and CDR2 FQGNSA. The CDR3 has 16 residues. V shed 4 bases and J 0 bases; nucleotides not matched to a gene: 5. CDR3 sequence reads: CASSSRLAANTGELFF. The CDR3 nucleotides are TGTGCCAGCAGCTCTCGACTAGCCGCGAACACCGGGGAGCTGTTTTTT.

This clone was recorded once. The rearrangement joins TRBV5-6 to TRBJ1-2; possible D gene TRBD1, 5 bases. CDR1 is SGHDT and CDR2 is YYEEEE in the germline V gene. The CDR3 sequence is 15 residues long. The germline V and J ends were trimmed by 4 bases and 8 bases, with 21 bases remaining between them. CDR3 loop: CASSLTTGRAGGYTF. The CDR3 nucleotides are TGTGCCAGCAGCCTAACCACGGGCAGGGCGGGAGGCTACACCTTC.

The chain recombines TRBV10-2 with TRBJ1-2; TRBD1 might be the D (5 bases). This CDR3 region has 13 residues. Trimming removed 3 bases at V and 5 bases at J, with 10 bases between. The germline CDR1 and CDR2 sequences are WSHSY and SAAADI. CDR3 in DNA: TGCGCCAGCAGTGATTTGGACACATATGGCTACACCTTC. This sequence encodes CASSDLDTYGYTF.

V gene TRBV5-1 combines with J gene TRBJ1-6, with 9 bases identical to TRBD1. The CDR3 has 15 amino acids. Germline V gene lookup returns CDR1 SGHRS and CDR2 YFSETQ. V gave up 0 bases and J gave up 7 bases; unmatched junction bases: 2. The CDR3 DNA is TGCGCCAGCAGCTTGGCCGGGACAGGGAATTCACCCCTCCACTTT. Translation gives CASSLAGTGNSPLHF.

In its sample, this clone was seen a few times. This chain links TRBV19 with TRBJ2-1; 15 nucleotides align to TRBD2. The CDR3 length is 16 residues. Per germline, CDR1 LNHDA and CDR2 SQIVND (reference sequence). With V trimmed by 5 bases and J by 9 bases, 8 bases remained unmatched. CDR3 DNA: TGTGCCAGTAGTTCCGGACTAGCGGGGGGGAGGAGTGAGCAGTTCTTC. Its translation is CASSSGLAGGRSEQFF. The whole variable domain, remainder taken from reference TRBV19 and TRBJ2-1, is DGGITQSPKYLFRKEGQNVTLSCEQNLNHDAMYWYRQDPGQGLRLIYYSQIVNDFQKGDIAEGYSVSREKKESFPLTVTSAQKNPTAFYLCASSSGLAGGRSEQFFGPGTRLTVL.

J is TRBJ1-1 and V is TRBV9, with TRBD1 matching 7 bases. This CDR3 is 15 amino acids long. Germline CDR1 SGDLS, CDR2 YYNGEE. The J segment lost 3 bases and the V segment lost 2 bases, leaving 7 bases of the junction unmatched. CDR3 in DNA: TGTGCCAGCAGCGTTCAGGGGGGATTTGACACTGAAGCTTTCTTT. This codes for CASSVQGGFDTEAFF.

This clone was observed a few times. The chain recombines TRBV7-7 with TRBJ1-2; the match to TRBD1 covers 10 bases. V lost 9 bases to trimming and J lost 3 bases; unmatched junction nucleotides: 7. Germline CDR1 reads SSHAT; CDR2 reads FNYEAQ (reference sequence). This CDR3 comprises 14 residues. This CDR3 reads CARDRGPDHYGYTF. The CDR3 coding sequence is TGTGCCAGAGACAGGGGGCCTGACCACTATGGCTACACCTTC.

The chain couples TRBV11-2 to TRBJ2-7, with 7 bases aligning to TRBD1. V shed 1 base and J 4 bases; nucleotides not matched to a gene: 10. This CDR3 region has 16 residues. Per the germline V gene, CDR1 is SGHAT and CDR2 is FQNNGV. As DNA, the CDR3 is TGTGCCAGCAGCTTAGGGGAAGGGGGCCAGGGTTACGAGCAGTACTTC. This sequence encodes CASSLGEGGQGYEQYF.

CDR3 DNA: TGTGCCAGCAGTTCCCCAGGCTACGAGCAGTACTTC. Its translation: CASSSPGYEQYF. The V call is TRBV6-5, the J call TRBJ2-7; D ambiguous. Trimming took off 4 bases at V and 3 bases at J, with 7 bases between the two ends. The CDR3 covers 12 residues. Germline-derived CDR1 and CDR2 are MNHEY and SVGAGI.

The sample holds one count of this clone. The V and J genes are TRBV6-5 and TRBJ1-4; D is possibly TRBD1 (6 bases). Between the trimmed V and J ends, which lost 2 bases and 8 bases, there was a span of 18 bases. CDR1 and CDR2 from the germline V gene are MNHEY and SVGAGI. This CDR3 comprises 16 residues. CDR3 DNA: TGTGCCAGCAGTTACGGGGCGGGGGGCGGTGAAGAAAAACTGTTTTTT. Its protein is CASSYGAGGGEEKLFF.

This clone was observed a handful of times. The chain links TRBV29-1 to TRBJ1-1, with 9 bases identical to TRBD1. The CDR3 is made up of 15 amino acids. V dropped 1 base and J dropped 4; count of bases not matched to a gene: 7. CDR1 is SQVTM, CDR2 ANQGSEA, per germline. CDR3 amino acids: CSVEGTGGSGTEAFF. The DNA for the CDR3 is TGCAGCGTTGAAGGTACAGGGGGCTCTGGCACTGAAGCTTTCTTT.

This clone was found a few times. V is TRBV2 and J is TRBJ2-1; 7 bases line up with TRBD1. The V gene's germline CDR1 is SNHLY and CDR2 FYNNEI. The CDR3 length is 15 residues. V trimming: 7 bases; J trimming: 7 bases; junction bases outside the gene matches: 13. The CDR3 spells CASTVQGSAWNEQFF. CDR3 nucleotides: TGTGCCAGCACCGTACAGGGGTCGGCCTGGAATGAGCAGTTCTTC.

The J gene is TRBJ2-7, the V gene TRBV7-2, with D possibly TRBD2 on 7 matching bases. The V and J ends lost 1 base and 0 bases respectively, with 10 bases between them. The CDR3 sequence is 15 residues long. The germline CDR1 and CDR2 sequences are SGHTA and FQGNSA. The CDR3: CASSLEGGPSYEQYF. Written as DNA, the CDR3 is TGTGCCAGCAGCTTAGAGGGGGGGCCCTCCTACGAGCAGTACTTC.

The chain is built from TRBV4-1 and TRBJ1-4, with 7 bases matching TRBD1. CDR1 is MGHRA and CDR2 is YSYEKL in the germline V gene. The CDR3 is made up of 14 amino acids. After removal of 4 bases from V and 8 bases from J, the junction contained 7 bases not matched to a gene. DNA of the CDR3: TGCGCCAGCAGCCCCTCAGGGGGAAGGGAAAAACTGTTTTTT. It is translated as CASSPSGGREKLFF.

The chain couples TRBV19 to TRBJ2-1, with 7 bases identical to TRBD2. V trimming: 4 bases; J trimming: 3 bases; junction bases outside the gene matches: 0. Germline V gene sequence: CDR1 LNHDA, CDR2 SQIVND (reference sequence). The CDR3 is made up of 13 amino acids. CDR3 DNA sequence: TGTGCCAGTAGTAGGGGGGGCTACAATGAGCAGTTCTTC. Translated, it gives CASSRGGYNEQFF.

This chain uses TRBV9 with TRBJ2-5; D possibly corresponds to TRBD2 (6 bases). Trimming shortened V by 4 bases and J by 5 bases, and 15 bases separated the two germline ends. This CDR3 region has 14 residues. The V gene's germline CDR1 is SGDLS and CDR2 YYNGEE. The CDR3 DNA sequence: TGTGCCAGCAGCCGGGAAGTTGGGGGGGAGACCCAGTACTTC. Amino acid sequence: CASSREVGGETQYF.

The V and J genes are TRBV5-1 and TRBJ1-4; 7 bases match TRBD1. With V trimmed by 3 bases and J by 8 bases, 4 bases remained unmatched. CDR1 and CDR2 (germline): SGHRS, YFSETQ. This CDR3 is 13 amino acids long. The CDR3 DNA reads TGCGCCAGCAGCTCCTCACAGGGGGAAAAACTGTTTTTT. Its protein is CASSSSQGEKLFF.

A few counts support this clone. V is TRBV19 and J is TRBJ1-1; D is undetermined. The V end was cut by 1 base, the J end by 1 base, with 7 bases between. The length of the CDR3 is 14 residues. The germline V gene has CDR1 LNHDA and CDR2 SQIVND (reference sequence). CDR3 bases: TGTGCCAGTAGTATAGGGCAGGCGAACACTGAAGCTTTCTTT. Translation gives CASSIGQANTEAFF.

This clone is a singleton in its sample. The rearrangement uses TRBV7-2 and TRBJ2-5; 9 bases agree with TRBD2. The CDR3 totals 15 residues. Per germline, CDR1 SGHTA and CDR2 FQGNSA. The V segment lost 5 bases and the J segment 5 bases; nucleotides outside the gene matches: 9. In DNA, the CDR3 is TGTGCCAGCAGCCCTAGCGGGGCCAAAAGGGAGACCCAGTACTTC. It encodes CASSPSGAKRETQYF.

J is TRBJ1-1 and V is TRBV5-1, with 9 bases identical to TRBD1. The CDR3 is 15 amino acids. The junction had 4 bases not matched to a gene; V was cut back by 3 bases and J by 1 base. Germline loops: CDR1 SGHRS, CDR2 YFSETQ. In DNA, the CDR3 is TGCGCCAGCAGCTCTGGACAGGGGAGGAACACTGAAGCTTTCTTT. Protein sequence: CASSSGQGRNTEAFF.

V usage is TRBV9 and J usage is TRBJ1-2; D is perhaps TRBD1 (6 bases). Germline CDR1 reads SGDLS; CDR2 reads YYNGEE. Trimming cost V 3 bases and J 2 bases, with 17 bases left between them. The CDR3 totals 16 residues. CDR3 nucleotides: TGTGCCAGCAGCGCCGGGGGGGCAGGATCGAACTATGGCTACACCTTC. It translates to CASSAGGAGSNYGYTF.

The chain carries TRBV25-1 and TRBJ2-1; TRBD1 matches at 11 bases. Germline V gene sequence: CDR1 MGHDK, CDR2 SYGVNS. Trimming took 2 bases from V and 8 from J; bases not matched to a gene: 8. CDR3 length: 16 amino acids. The chain's CDR3 is CASSEVSGTGGHEQFF. In DNA form, the CDR3 reads TGTGCCAGCAGTGAAGTCTCCGGGACAGGGGGACATGAGCAGTTCTTC.

This chain links TRBV18 with TRBJ1-1; 8 nucleotides agree with TRBD1. Germline lookup yields CDR1 KGHSH and CDR2 LQKENI. The ends lost 5 bases at V and 4 bases at J; junction bases unmatched: 6. The CDR3 has 14 residues. The chain's CDR3 is CASSERQGATEAFF. In DNA, the CDR3 is TGTGCCAGCTCAGAGAGGCAGGGGGCCACTGAAGCTTTCTTT.

V is TRBV6-1 and J is TRBJ2-7; TRBD2 aligns across 7 bases. With 3 bases clipped from V and 2 bases from J, the junction kept 10 bases outside the gene matches. The CDR3 sequence is 16 residues long. The germline V gene has CDR1 MNHNS and CDR2 SASEGT. CDR3 sequence: CASSELTGRGPYEQYF. The CDR3 bases are TGTGCCAGCAGTGAGCTGACTGGGAGGGGCCCCTACGAGCAGTACTTC.